The sequence of this T cell receptor (beta chain) was determined in a study of blood T cell repertoires in COVID-19. Overall study context: Collection of acute and convalescent COVID-19 samples took place in the United States, Italy and Spain. PBMCs, B-cell-depleted T cells, or T cells provided the cDNA or gDNA that made up the material.

Germline assignment: CDR1 SGHAT and CDR2 FQNNGV. The V end was cut by 5 bases, the J end by 5 bases, with 18 bases between. The CDR3 sequence is 15 residues long. Study processing details: The assay estimated nucleated cells by amplifying reference gene primers. Clones were read by immunoSEQ multiplex PCR, and TCRdb kept only the in-frame ones, dropping some. The V and J calls and the clone size are those of that table, but D and trimming were determined from the DNA. The table shows 56,000 or so clones, with roughly 80% occurring only once. The specimen sequenced was peripheral blood. The receptor was isolated from a woman older than 75 with acute or convalescent COVID-19. The V call is TRBV11-2, the J call TRBJ2-5; unclear D gene. This CDR3 is CASSQHLQREETQYF. The CDR3 DNA is TGTGCCAGCAGCCAGCATCTCCAGCGAGAGGAGACCCAGTACTTC.